This TCR beta chain was sequenced in a study of T cell responses to AZD1222 COVID-19 vaccine. Points from the study as a whole: Donor demographics were predominantly white British with a female majority; clonal diversity may be underestimated.

Regarding this clone: As yet, its antigen is unknown.

The repertoire was sequenced with immunoSEQ multiplex PCR; TCRdb's copy has only in-frame clones and lacks some. The sample contains about 180,000 clones, almost 90% of which appear only once. Trimming removed 2 bases from V and 3 bases from J; junction bases left unmatched: 17. The germline gives CDR1 MDHEN, CDR2 SYDVKM. This CDR3 is 20 amino acids long. The starting material was peripheral blood, obtained on day 0 of AZD1222 vaccination. This TCR was recovered from an adult in good health. The gene calls are TRBV28 and TRBJ1-5; 9 bases agree with TRBD1. The CDR3: CASSLPNRGRIFVDNQPQHF. As DNA, the CDR3 is TGTGCCAGCAGTTTACCCAACAGGGGGCGGATTTTTGTTGACAATCAGCCCCAGCATTTT.